This T cell receptor beta chain was recovered during a study of T-cell memory formation after mild COVID-19. Study in general: TCR clusters were mostly donor specific.

From the 5' RACE reads, TCRdb called clonotypes with MiXCR, one entry per CDR3 protein. The sample consists of a few hundred thousand distinct CDR3 sequences, 15% to 20% of them appearing once. Turning to this clonotype: No antigen is known for it.

Study results and caveats: Whereas later expanders leaned CD4+, clones contracting day 15 to 85 showed a balanced CD4/CD8 makeup.

What was sequenced was PBMCs or a T cell subset sorted from them (not recorded which). This clonotype originated in a young man who had mild COVID-19 (a few samples of this study predate the infection). Cell type and time point are not known.

The CDR3 DNA is TGTGCCAGCAGCTTCGCACAGGGATACGAGCAGTACTTC. It yields the protein CASSFAQGYEQYF. V usage is TRBV7-2 and J usage is TRBJ2-7; tentatively, D is TRBD1 (6 bases). Deletions cut 3 bases from V and 4 bases from J, with 10 bases between. CDR3 length: 13 residues. Germline V lookup: CDR1 SGHTA, CDR2 FQGNSA. Complete variable domain (other parts from reference TRBV7-2 and TRBJ2-7): GAGVSQSPSNKVTEKGKDVELRCDPISGHTALYWYRQSLGQGLEFLIYFQGNSAPDKSGLPSDRFSAERTGGSVSTLTIQRTQQEDSAVYLCASSFAQGYEQYFGPGTRLTVT.